This T cell receptor beta chain comes out of a study of shared clonotypes between healthy human individuals. The overall study: Three CD4 naive, three CD4 memory, two CD8 naive and one CD8 memory plate were used per donor. Whole-study results and caveats: Against clonotypes common to all four donors, non-shared ones had lower generation probabilities. Apart from blood, nothing was sampled; tissue repertoires likely differ.

Notes on this clone: Antigen: not known.

Here immunoSEQ multiplex PCR was the method, and the copy in TCRdb shows in-frame clones only, minus some. The sample contains some 1.5 million clones, under 99% of which appear only once. Deletions cut 3 bases from V and 2 bases from J, with 21 bases between. This CDR3 comprises 17 residues. In germline, CDR1 is SGHNT, CDR2 YYREEE (reference sequence). All of the donors resided in Nashville, Tennessee, and each was a Caucasian adult. The chain couples TRBV5-4 to TRBJ2-7, with a tentative D call TRBD1 (5 bases). The sample comprised naive CD4+ T cells sorted from blood. Subset in this sample: CD45RA+ positively selected. This clonotype was obtained from a man in his thirties or forties in good health. CDR3 protein: CASSSTGATLQTYEQYF. CDR3 bases: TGTGCCAGCAGCTCTACAGGTGCAACCCTCCAAACCTACGAGCAGTACTTC.